What follows are 17 T cell receptor beta chains derived from one specimen sequenced in a study of shared clonotypes between healthy human individuals. Sequencing was performed with immunoSEQ multiplex PCR; in TCRdb, only in-frame clones are kept and a portion is missing. The sample holds about 710,000 clones, around 73% seen once. The sequenced material came from memory CD4+ T cells sorted from blood. The subset denotes: CD45RA-negative fraction. These receptors all come from a woman aged 25 to 39 in good health.

This chain uses TRBV15 with TRBJ1-2; possibly TRBD1 for D (6 bases). Germline CDR1 and CDR2: LNHNV and YYDKDF (reference sequence). Trimming took off 0 bases at V and 2 bases at J, with 13 bases between the two ends. This CDR3 has 16 amino acids. The CDR3 nucleotides read TGTGCCACCAGCAGAGATTACGGGACATTGAACTATGGCTACACCTTC. It specifies CATSRDYGTLNYGYTF.

In this sample, this clone turned up a few times. The chain uses TRBV29-1 and TRBJ1-3; D possibly corresponds to TRBD1 (5 bases). V lost 7 bases and J 1 base, leaving 14 bases between the germline ends. Germline V gives CDR1 SQVTM, CDR2 ANQGSEA. The CDR3 is 14 residues long. CDR3 DNA: TGCAGCGCTGGGACGGAAACTTCTGGAAACACCATATATTTT. It translates to CSAGTETSGNTIYF.

The gene calls are TRBV7-2 and TRBJ1-1; D gene unclear. Germline loops: CDR1 SGHTA, CDR2 FQGNSA. V was clipped by 4 bases and J by 4 bases, with 13 bases between them. This CDR3 has 14 residues. CDR3 protein: CASSSRKGSTEAFF. The CDR3 coding sequence is TGTGCCAGCAGCTCACGTAAGGGCAGCACTGAAGCTTTCTTT.

A remark on this clone: The same CDR3 is also encoded by other DNA sequences in this sample. The chain carries TRBV2 and TRBJ1-2; 7 bases line up with TRBD1. CDR3 size: 14 residues. V lost 3 bases and J lost 1; bases outside the gene matches: 2. Germline CDR1 SNHLY, CDR2 FYNNEI. This CDR3 is CASSERGHNYGYTF. The CDR3 nucleotides are TGTGCCAGCAGTGAGAGGGGGCATAACTATGGCTACACCTTC.

The rearrangement links TRBV28 to TRBJ2-1; 8 positions agree with TRBD2. The CDR3 length is 15 residues. V was pared by 7 bases and J by 8 bases, with 13 bases of the junction left unmatched. Germline CDR1 and CDR2: MDHEN and SYDVKM. CDR3 residues: CASTGGDPGYHEQFF. The CDR3 nucleotides read TGTGCCAGCACCGGGGGGGATCCAGGGTACCATGAGCAGTTCTTC. The whole variable domain, filled in from reference TRBV28 and TRBJ2-1, reads DVKVTQSSRYLVKRTGEKVFLECVQDMDHENMFWYRQDPGLGLRLIYFSYDVKMKEKGDIPEGYSVSREKKERFSLILESASTNQTSMYLCASTGGDPGYHEQFFGPGTRLTVL.

This chain links TRBV10-3 with TRBJ2-4; weak D call: TRBD1 (6 bases). Trimming removed 6 bases from V and 0 bases from J, with 12 bases in between. CDR1 and CDR2 (germline): ENHRY, SYGVKD. CDR3 length: 15 amino acids. In nucleotides, the CDR3 is TGTGCCATCAGCCGGGACAACTTAGCCAAAAACATTCAGTACTTC. This gives the protein CAISRDNLAKNIQYF.

This clone was detected ten times or more. This chain joins TRBV4-1 and TRBJ2-7; the D gene could be TRBD1 or TRBD2 (7 bases each). Germline lookup yields CDR1 MGHRA and CDR2 YSYEKL. The V and J ends lost 4 bases and 3 bases respectively, with 25 bases between them. The CDR3 is made up of 18 amino acids. DNA for the CDR3: TGCGCCAGCAGCCCCCAGGGGGGGGCAGGGGTAATGATCTACGAGCAGTACTTC. The encoded protein is CASSPQGGAGVMIYEQYF.

This clone appeared a single time. The chain has TRBV10-3 and TRBJ1-5; D gene unclear. The germline V and J ends were trimmed by 7 bases and 0 bases, with 13 bases remaining between them. The CDR3 length is 15 residues. Germline V gene lookup returns CDR1 ENHRY and CDR2 SYGVKD. The DNA of the CDR3 is TGTGCCATCATTACGACGGGAGATAGCAATCAGCCCCAGCATTTT. It encodes CAIITTGDSNQPQHF.

The chain is built from TRBV7-2 and TRBJ2-1, with a weak D call TRBD1 (6 bases). The CDR3 extends over 14 amino acids. Per the germline V gene, CDR1 is SGHTA and CDR2 is FQGNSA. With 3 bases removed from V and 4 bases from J, the gap between germline ends came to 10 bases. The CDR3, as DNA: TGTGCCAGCAGCTTCAGGACAGATTACAATGAGCAGTTCTTC. It translates to CASSFRTDYNEQFF.

The rearrangement joins TRBV5-1 to TRBJ2-7; 11 bases line up with TRBD2. This CDR3 is 16 amino acids long. V was clipped by 5 bases and J by 4 bases; unmatched bases: 11. Germline-derived CDR1 and CDR2 are SGHRS and YFSETQ. The CDR3 here is CASRLRLAGTGYEQYF. The CDR3 nucleotides are TGCGCCAGCAGACTGAGACTAGCGGGGACGGGGTACGAGCAGTACTTC. The full variable domain, with the rest looked up from reference TRBV5-1 and TRBJ2-7, is KAGVTQTPRYLIKTRGQQVTLSCSPISGHRSVSWYQQTPGQGLQFLFEYFSETQRNKGNFPGRFSGRQFSNSRSEMNVSTLELGDSALYLCASRLRLAGTGYEQYFGPGTRLTVT.

This chain uses TRBV19 with TRBJ1-1; TRBD1 might be the D (6 bases). The CDR3 loop spans 13 amino acids. Germline V gives CDR1 LNHDA, CDR2 SQIVND (reference sequence). V gave up 7 bases and J gave up 4 bases, with 13 bases separating them. The CDR3 coding sequence is TGTGCCAGTAAAGTCAAGGGGGGCACTGAAGCTTTCTTT. It yields the protein CASKVKGGTEAFF.

This clone was recorded many times. Other DNA sequences in this specimen translate into the identical CDR3. J is TRBJ1-5 and V is TRBV19; 11 bases fit TRBD1. Germline V lookup: CDR1 LNHDA, CDR2 SQIVND (reference sequence). This CDR3 is built from 18 residues. With 3 bases clipped from V and 5 bases from J, the junction kept 12 bases outside the gene matches. The CDR3 nucleotides are TGTGCCAGTAGTATCCCGGGTGGGACAGGGGGTAGTCATCAGCCCCAGCATTTT. It codes for CASSIPGGTGGSHQPQHF.

The CDR3 DNA reads TGCGCCAGCAGCTCGGGACAGGGCGGGACAGATACGCAGTATTTT. This gives the protein CASSSGQGGTDTQYF. This sequence joins TRBV5-1 and TRBJ2-3; 9 positions match TRBD1. The junction had 5 bases not matched to a gene; V was cut back by 3 bases and J by 3 bases. The CDR3 covers 15 residues. Germline assignment: CDR1 SGHRS and CDR2 YFSETQ.

This clone was seen repeatedly, ten times or more. The gene calls are TRBV11-2 and TRBJ2-1; either TRBD1 or TRBD2 may fit D (5 bases each). Germline lookup yields CDR1 SGHAT and CDR2 FQNNGV. V was clipped by 1 base and J by 2 bases, with 18 bases between them. CDR3 length: 18 amino acids. The CDR3 region is CASSLVSTWGRTYNEQFF. The CDR3 DNA follows: TGTGCCAGCAGCTTAGTATCCACTTGGGGGAGAACCTACAATGAGCAGTTCTTC.

V and J are TRBV18 and TRBJ2-7; maybe TRBD1 (7 bases). Germline lookup yields CDR1 KGHSH and CDR2 LQKENI. Trimming shortened V by 4 bases and J by 1 base, and 14 bases separated the two germline ends. CDR3 size: 15 residues. The chain's CDR3 is CASSLGGTVSYEQYF. The CDR3 DNA reads TGTGCCAGCTCACTAGGGGGGACAGTATCCTACGAGCAGTACTTC.

The CDR3 nucleotides read TGTGCCAGCAGTGTACAGGGCTTGGGAGAGACCCAGTACTTC. Its protein product is CASSVQGLGETQYF. The chain joins TRBV2 to TRBJ2-5, with TRBD1 as a possible D gene (6 bases). The V end was cut by 4 bases, the J end by 4 bases, with 13 bases between. The germline CDR1 and CDR2 sequences are SNHLY and FYNNEI. The CDR3 length is 14 residues.

This clone was seen at least ten times. The V gene is TRBV25-1, the J gene TRBJ1-4, with D uncertain. CDR1 and CDR2 from the germline V gene are MGHDK and SYGVNS. This CDR3 region has 17 residues. V dropped 5 bases and J dropped 3 bases, with 19 bases sitting between them. The CDR3 DNA is TGTGCCAGCAGTCTAAAGGGCCCCGATGGTCCTAATGAAAAACTGTTTTTT. This gives the protein CASSLKGPDGPNEKLFF. The complete variable domain, with remaining parts taken from reference TRBV25-1 and TRBJ1-4, reads EADIYQTPRYLVIGTGKKITLECSQTMGHDKMYWYQQDPGMELHLIHYSYGVNSTEKGDLSSESTVSRIRTEHFPLTLESARPSHTSQYLCASSLKGPDGPNEKLFFGSGTQLSVL.